This T cell receptor (beta chain) was sequenced in a study of blood T cell repertoires in COVID-19. Whole-study context: Samples taken during acute and convalescent COVID-19 were collected in the United States, Italy and Spain. From T cells, B-cell-depleted T cells, or PBMCs came the material, which was cDNA or gDNA.

As originally analysed: Estimates of nucleated cell counts were drawn from the amplification of reference gene primers. Assay used: immunoSEQ multiplex PCR; TCRdb lists only in-frame clones, some missing. V and J calls and clone size are copied from that table; D and trimming were computed from the DNA. The sample includes about 240,000 clones, roughly 83% of them seen just once. The CDR3 loop spans 17 amino acids. The germline V gene encodes CDR1 MNHEY and CDR2 SMNVEV (reference sequence). The trim removed 3 bases at V and 0 bases at J, leaving 8 bases unmatched. The sequencing sample was made of peripheral blood. The TCR originated in a man older than 75 with acute or convalescent COVID-19. The J gene is TRBJ1-5, the V gene TRBV27; 7 bases match TRBD1. The CDR3, as DNA: TGTGCCAGCAGTTTTAGGGGGACAGCAAATAGCAATCAGCCCCAGCATTTT. Its translation: CASSFRGTANSNQPQHF.